This T cell receptor beta chain was found in a study of T cell changes during pregnancy in multiple sclerosis. The CDR3 has 14 amino acids. Germline V lookup: CDR1 MDHEN, CDR2 SYDVKM. The J segment lost 7 bases and the V segment lost 4 bases, leaving 7 bases of the junction unmatched. The data were produced by immunoSEQ multiplex PCR, yet TCRdb's version contains in-frame clones alone and is incomplete. The sample includes tens of thousands of clones, around 89% of them seen just once. Sequencing used peripheral blood, obtained in the first trimester of pregnancy. This chain uses TRBV28 with TRBJ1-2; 9 bases match TRBD1. The sequence was obtained from a female donor in good health, enrolled as a control in a pregnancy study. The CDR3 loop is CASSSPGQGLGYTF. The CDR3 region has the DNA TGTGCCAGCAGTTCCCCGGGACAGGGTCTTGGCTACACCTTC.